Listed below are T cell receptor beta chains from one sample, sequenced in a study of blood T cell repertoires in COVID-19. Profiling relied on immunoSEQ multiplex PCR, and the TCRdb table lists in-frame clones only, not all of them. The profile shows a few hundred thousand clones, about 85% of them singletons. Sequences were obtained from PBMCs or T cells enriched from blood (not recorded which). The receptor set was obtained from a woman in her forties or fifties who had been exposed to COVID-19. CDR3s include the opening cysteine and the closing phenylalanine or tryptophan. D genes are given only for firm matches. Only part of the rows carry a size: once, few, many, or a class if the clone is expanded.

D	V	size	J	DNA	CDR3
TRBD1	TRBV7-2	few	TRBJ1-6	TGTGCCAGCAGCTTTACAGGGGGCAATTCACCCCTCCACTTT	CASSFTGGNSPLHF
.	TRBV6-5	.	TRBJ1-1	TGTGCCAGCAGCCACACAGGGAGTTCAGCTTTCTTT	CASSHTGSSAFF
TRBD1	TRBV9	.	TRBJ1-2	TGTGCCAGCAGCGTAGAGGGACAGGGAAATGGCTACACCTTC	CASSVEGQGNGYTF
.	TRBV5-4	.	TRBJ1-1	TGTGCCACTGGGGAGGGGGGGATGAACACTGAAGCTTTCTTT	CATGEGGMNTEAFF
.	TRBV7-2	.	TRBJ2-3	TGTGCCAGCAGCTTAGGCGGGGAGCGGAGCACAGATACGCAGTATTTT	CASSLGGERSTDTQYF
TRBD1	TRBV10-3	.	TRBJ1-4	TGTGCCATCAGCCCAGGGGGAAAACTGTTTTTT	CAISPGGKLFF
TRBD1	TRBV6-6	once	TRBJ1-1	TGTGCCAGCAGTTATCCGACAGGGGATATGAACACTGAAGCTTTCTTT	CASSYPTGDMNTEAFF
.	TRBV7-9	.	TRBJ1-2	TGTGCCAGCAGCCCTCTGACCTCAGCTAGCTATGGCTACACCTTC	CASSPLTSASYGYTF
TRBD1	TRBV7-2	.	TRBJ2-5	TGTGCCAGCAGCTTAGGACAGGGGAAAGGGACCCAGTACTTC	CASSLGQGKGTQYF
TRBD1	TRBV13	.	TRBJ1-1	TGTGCCAGCAGCTTGACAGGGGGAGGGCTCCATGAAGCTTTCTTT	CASSLTGGGLHEAFF
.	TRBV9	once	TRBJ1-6	TGTGCCAGCAGCACCGGGGGTATGAATAATTCACCCCTCCACTTT	CASSTGGMNNSPLHF
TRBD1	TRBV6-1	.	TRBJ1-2	TGTGCCAGCAGTGAAACAGGGGAAGTTTTGGAGGGCTACACCTTC	CASSETGEVLEGYTF
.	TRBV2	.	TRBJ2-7	TGTGCCAGCGAATATACTCCCGGGGACGAGCAGTACTTC	CASEYTPGDEQYF
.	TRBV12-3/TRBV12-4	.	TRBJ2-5	TGTGCCACCGCCTTAAACCGGGAGACCCAGTACTTC	CATALNRETQYF
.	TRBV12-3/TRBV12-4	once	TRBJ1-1	TGTGCCAGCAGTCCAGGGAGGGGCACTGAAGCTTTCTTT	CASSPGRGTEAFF
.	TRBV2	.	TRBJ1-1	TGTGCCAGCAGTGAAGATATGGACATGAACACTGAAGCTTTCTTT	CASSEDMDMNTEAFF
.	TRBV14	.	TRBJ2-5	TGTGCCAGCAGCCACGGGGGAAGGTACCAAGAGACCCAGTACTTC	CASSHGGRYQETQYF
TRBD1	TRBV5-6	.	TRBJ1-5	TGTGCCAGCAGCTTTAGCGGCAGGGGGGCTGATCAGCCCCAGCATTTT	CASSFSGRGADQPQHF
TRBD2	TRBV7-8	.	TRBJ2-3	TGTGCCAGCAGCTTAATTGTAGCGGGGGGGCCGTTCCCTACGCAGTATTTT	CASSLIVAGGPFPTQYF
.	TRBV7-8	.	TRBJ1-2	TGTGCCAGCTCATCCGGCTATGGCTACACCTTC	CASSSGYGYTF
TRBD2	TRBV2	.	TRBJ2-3	TGTGCCAGCAGGGGGAGCGGGGGGGCCTCAGATACGCAGTATTTT	CASRGSGGASDTQYF
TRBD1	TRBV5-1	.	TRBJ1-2	TGCGCCAGCAGCCAGGGGGCAAACTATGGCTACACCTTC	CASSQGANYGYTF
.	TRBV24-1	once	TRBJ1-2	TGTGCCACCAGTGATGGCGGGACCACCTATGGCTACACCTTC	CATSDGGTTYGYTF
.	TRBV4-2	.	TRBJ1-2	TGTGCCGTCCTGGGGGGGGAGGACTATGGCTACACCTTC	CAVLGGEDYGYTF